This T cell receptor (beta chain) was captured by sequencing in a study of T-cell memory formation after mild COVID-19. As regards this clonotype: Its antigen is undetermined.

Constant-segment primers were used for 5'RACE, and the resulting TCR alpha and TCR beta cDNA libraries carried sample barcodes and UMIs. TCRdb re-called the 5' RACE reads through MiXCR, storing one row per CDR3 protein. The data contain approximately 210,000 distinct CDR3 sequences, about a sixth of them seen just once; the ten biggest clones take up 2.4%. The study, taken as a whole, reports: The main location of contracting CD4+ clones was CM and EM, and that of contracting CD8+ clones was EMRA. Cross-reactive memory apparently joined, as some responding clones appeared in pre-infection memory.

The sequence derives from an adult woman who had mild COVID-19 (a few samples of this study predate the infection). Cell type and time point are not known. Specimen: PBMCs or a T cell subset sorted from them (not recorded which).

CDR3 in amino acids: CASSGQGSYGYTF. In DNA, the CDR3 is TGTGCCAGCAGCGGACAGGGAAGCTATGGCTACACCTTC. The V call is TRBV9, the J call TRBJ1-2, with 7 positions matching TRBD1. V dropped 3 bases and J dropped 4; count of bases not matched to a gene: 3. The germline V gene has CDR1 SGDLS and CDR2 YYNGEE. The CDR3 is 13 residues long.